In its sample, the clone carrying this TCR beta chain was seen a few times. Its antigen is currently unknown. V lost 8 bases to trimming and J lost 7 bases; unmatched junction nucleotides: 12. The germline CDR1 and CDR2 sequences are MDHEN and SYDVKM. The CDR3 runs 14 residues. TCRdb redid the calling of the RT-PCR reads with MiXCR, one entry per CDR3 protein. The sample lists 550,000 to 800,000 distinct CDR3 sequences, approximately 15% seen once, with roughly 6.4% in the top ten. The record originates from a study of response to subunit inactivated influenza vaccine. General study findings and limits: Few additional T cells are recruited per seasonal influenza vaccination, authors suggested.

The chain links TRBV28 to TRBJ2-7, with 9 nucleotides matching TRBD1. The receptor was derived from a man in his fifties or sixties who received an inactivated influenza vaccine. The starting material was PBMCs from blood, obtained 14 to 15 days before vaccination. As DNA, the CDR3 is TGTGCCAGCTTTGGGGACAGGGACTCCCGGGAGCAGTACTTC. It yields the protein CASFGDRDSREQYF.